This paragraph covers one TCR beta chain sequence. Antigen unknown. The primer mix had 60 Vbeta and 13 Jbeta primers. Clones were sequenced by immunoSEQ multiplex PCR, and TCRdb holds only the in-frame ones, with some missing. In the table there are around 120,000 clones, nearly 80% of which are singletons. This record comes from a study of cytomegalovirus exposure and HLA in healthy donors. Germline V gene sequence: CDR1 KGHSH, CDR2 LQKENI. The ends lost 3 bases at V and 3 bases at J; junction bases unmatched: 4. This CDR3 contains 14 residues. Whole-study results and caveats: Later on, analysis showed that most CMV-associated TCR beta chains appeared to be HLA-restricted. The likely explanation for a cluster of highly shared sequence variants was sequencing artifact.

This TCR derives from a woman in her forties in good health and CMV-seronegative. The source material was PBMCs. The chain is built from TRBV18 and TRBJ2-7; 8 positions match TRBD2. CDR3 amino acids: CASSPSGSFYEQYF. The CDR3 DNA reads TGTGCCAGCTCACCCAGCGGGAGTTTCTACGAGCAGTACTTC.